These T cell receptor beta chains were read from a single sample in a study of early T cells in non-severe SARS-CoV-2 infection. Using its own MiXCR run on the 5' RACE reads, TCRdb lists one record per CDR3 protein. Among some 38,000 distinct CDR3 sequences listed, roughly 5% were seen once. Material for sequencing was whole blood. The source is an adult who was a healthcare worker with PCR-confirmed SARS-CoV-2 infection or an uninfected control (not recorded which). Each CDR3 is given with its conserved first and last residue. Each record gives: clone size, J gene, V gene, D gene, CDR3 DNA, CDR3 protein. A D gene is named only where the DNA matches it firmly. Size is omitted from some rows. Given values are once, few, many or a class for expanded clones.

many	TRBJ2-1	TRBV6-4	TRBD2	TGTGCCAGCAGTGAGGAAGCGGGGGGGACTCTCTACAATGAGCAGTTCTTC	CASSEEAGGTLYNEQFF
many	TRBJ1-6	TRBV6-5	.	TGTGCCAGCAGTTACGATGGGAATTCACCCCTCCACTTT	CASSYDGNSPLHF
.	TRBJ2-3	TRBV27	.	TGTGCCAGCAGTACACACAAGACAGATACGCAGTATTTT	CASSTHKTDTQYF
few	TRBJ1-1	TRBV20-1	.	TGCAGTGCCTCCAGCGCGGGGGAGAACACTGAAGCTTTCTTT	CSASSAGENTEAFF
many	TRBJ2-7	TRBV27	.	TGTGCCAGCAGTTTGTCGGGGTACGAGCAGTACTTC	CASSLSGYEQYF
many	TRBJ2-1	TRBV7-9	TRBD2	TGTGCCAGCAGCTCTAGCGGGAGGGCCGGGGAGCAGTTCTTC	CASSSSGRAGEQFF
many	TRBJ2-5	TRBV13	.	TGTGCCAGCAGCTCTAGGGGCCCCCTCAAGACCCAGTACTTC	CASSSRGPLKTQYF
many	TRBJ2-7	TRBV7-2	.	TGTGCCAGCAGCTTAGGGTCCGCCGAGCAGTACTTC	CASSLGSAEQYF
many	TRBJ1-6	TRBV4-2	.	TGTGCCAGCAGCCAAGAGGGGGGGGTTCAATGGAATTCACCCCTCCACTTT	CASSQEGGVQWNSPLHF
many	TRBJ2-3	TRBV12-3/TRBV12-4	.	TGTGCCAGCGCCCTTAGGGAAGTAATTCACACAGATACGCAGTATTTT	CASALREVIHTDTQYF
many	TRBJ1-2	TRBV12-3/TRBV12-4	.	TGTGCCAGCAGTTCCCAGGGGCACCTTTCTGGCTACACCTTC	CASSSQGHLSGYTF
.	TRBJ1-1	TRBV18	.	TGTGCCAGCTCACCTAACGGAAAGGGGGGCACTGAAGCTTTCTTT	CASSPNGKGGTEAFF
.	TRBJ2-5	TRBV19	.	TGTGCCAGTAGTATAGGGAACTTCCAAGAGACCCAGTACTTC	CASSIGNFQETQYF
many	TRBJ2-7	TRBV10-3	.	TGTGCCATCAGTGAGTCAGGGGTTGCCTACGAGCAGTACTTC	CAISESGVAYEQYF
many	TRBJ1-2	TRBV19	.	TGTGCCAGTGTAAGCCGGGGCCCTGGGGGCTACACCTTC	CASVSRGPGGYTF
few	TRBJ1-5	TRBV6-2/TRBV6-3	TRBD1	TGTGCCAGCAGCTGGGCAAAGAGGACAGGGGCGAGCAATCAGCCCCAGCATTTT	CASSWAKRTGASNQPQHF
.	TRBJ1-2	TRBV7-2	.	TGTGCCAGCAGCTTAACTGGGGTAAACTATGGCTACACCTTC	CASSLTGVNYGYTF
.	TRBJ1-5	TRBV19	.	TGTGCCAGTGCTTGGCAGCATAGCAATCAGCCCCAGCATTTT	CASAWQHSNQPQHF
many	TRBJ2-7	TRBV20-1	TRBD2	TGCAGTGCCGGGACTAGCGCTTACGAGCAGTACTTC	CSAGTSAYEQYF
many	TRBJ2-3	TRBV4-1	.	TGCGCCAGCAGCCAAGGATGGGCCGATACGCAGTATTTT	CASSQGWADTQYF
many	TRBJ2-7	TRBV28	.	TGTGCCAGCAGAGGTGAGAGGTACGAGCAGTACTTC	CASRGERYEQYF
many	TRBJ2-7	TRBV7-2	TRBD2	TGTGCCAGCAGCTTAGTTGCTAGCGGGATCTACGAGCAGTACTTC	CASSLVASGIYEQYF
.	TRBJ2-1	TRBV10-1	.	TGCGCCAGCAGTGCCGGGACCACAAATGAGCAGTTCTTC	CASSAGTTNEQFF
.	TRBJ2-7	TRBV12-3/TRBV12-4	.	TGTGCCAGCTCGGCGGTGGTTTCCTACGAGCAGTACTTC	CASSAVVSYEQYF
many	TRBJ2-5	TRBV20-1	.	TGCAGTGCCATTAAAGAGACCCAGTACTTC	CSAIKETQYF
many	TRBJ1-3	TRBV12-3/TRBV12-4	.	TGTGCCAGCAGCGACAGCCTATTCTCTGGAAACACCATATATTTT	CASSDSLFSGNTIYF
.	TRBJ2-1	TRBV5-1	.	TGCGCCAGCAGCTTGGACGGCGGGATAAACAATGAGCAGTTCTTC	CASSLDGGINNEQFF
few	TRBJ1-6	TRBV12-3/TRBV12-4	.	TGTGCCAGCAGTCCCTCCTCACAGGGCCGTTCACCCCTCCACTTT	CASSPSSQGRSPLHF
many	TRBJ1-2	TRBV20-1	TRBD1	TGCAGTGCCCGTCGACAGGGGGACTATGGCTACACCTTC	CSARRQGDYGYTF
many	TRBJ2-3	TRBV6-6	.	TGTGCCAGCAGTTACTCGGGACAAATGAATACGCAGTATTTT	CASSYSGQMNTQYF
.	TRBJ2-7	TRBV7-6	TRBD2	TGTGCCAGCAGCCGAACTAGCGGGGAGACCTACGAGCAGTACTTC	CASSRTSGETYEQYF
many	TRBJ2-5	TRBV5-6	.	TGTGCCAGCAGCTTGCGGGCTGGGCGGGAGACCCAGTACTTC	CASSLRAGRETQYF
many	TRBJ2-7	TRBV28	TRBD1	TGTGCCAGCAGCAGTAACAGGGGCTACGAGCAGTACTTC	CASSSNRGYEQYF
.	TRBJ1-5	TRBV7-8	TRBD1	TGTGCCAGCAGCCTCGTACAGGGGGGCAATCAGCCCCAGCATTTT	CASSLVQGGNQPQHF
.	TRBJ1-1	TRBV5-1	.	TGCGCCAGCAGCTTGGCCACGGTTATGAACACTGAAGCTTTCTTT	CASSLATVMNTEAFF
many	TRBJ1-2	TRBV10-2	TRBD1	TGCGCCAGCAGTGAGTCGAACAGGGGGAACTATGGCTACACCTTC	CASSESNRGNYGYTF
many	TRBJ2-4	TRBV9	TRBD2	TGTGCCAGCAGCGTCGGACTAGCGCAAAACATTCAGTACTTC	CASSVGLAQNIQYF
many	TRBJ2-7	TRBV15	TRBD2	TGTGCCACCAGCAGAGATGACGGAGGGCTAGCGGGAGACGAGCAGTACTTC	CATSRDDGGLAGDEQYF
many	TRBJ2-3	TRBV29-1	.	TGCAGCGTTGAACGTCGGAGGGTCACAGATACGCAGTATTTT	CSVERRRVTDTQYF
.	TRBJ1-5	TRBV28	.	TGTGCCAGCACCCCTGAGTATGGCCCGGCAAATCAGCCCCAGCATTTT	CASTPEYGPANQPQHF